A selection of T cell receptor beta chains follows, all from one sample in a study of blood T cells in healthy people across ages. TCRdb redid the calling of the 5' RACE reads with MiXCR, one entry per CDR3 protein. Altogether 800,000 or so distinct CDR3 sequences are present, 20% to 30% being singletons, with the ten largest covering more than 3%. These same data were also listed under a study on T cells of mothers and their children.

The sample comprised blood. All receptors come from a boy between 10 and 17 years old in good health. The CDR3 runs from the conserved cysteine through the conserved F or W. A D gene is named only where the DNA matches it firmly. Some rows have no size entry. The others give once, few or many, or a class for an expanded clone.

>TRBJ2-5|TRBD2|few|TRBV7-2
TGTGCCAGCAGCTTGGCCGGGACTAGCGGAGAGACCCAGTACTTC
CASSLAGTSGETQYF
>TRBJ2-7|NA|few|TRBV28
TGTGCCAGCAGTTTAACGATTCGAGGTTCCTACGAGCAGTACTTC
CASSLTIRGSYEQYF
>TRBJ1-2|TRBD1|few|TRBV11-2
TGTGCCAGCAGCTTGGGACAGCCCTTCGATGGCTACACCTTC
CASSLGQPFDGYTF
>TRBJ2-7|NA|few|TRBV15
TGTGCCACCAGCAGTGTAATGGTAGTCGGTTTTTACGAGCAGTACTTC
CATSSVMVVGFYEQYF
>TRBJ2-5|TRBD1|once|TRBV10-3
TGTGCCATCAGTGATTTCGGGACAGGGAAAGAGACCCAGTACTTC
CAISDFGTGKETQYF
>TRBJ1-2|NA|few|TRBV18
TGTGCCAGCTCACCTACCAACCACCTAGGTGTAAACTATGGCTACACCTTC
CASSPTNHLGVNYGYTF
>TRBJ2-7|TRBD1|NA|TRBV7-3
TGTGCCAGCAGCCCCCGGGGGGGGACAGGGGGCAACGAGCAGTACTTC
CASSPRGGTGGNEQYF
>TRBJ1-3|NA|NA|TRBV5-6
TGTGCCAGCAGCTTGTGGGCCGGGACACCAACTGGAAACACCATATATTTT
CASSLWAGTPTGNTIYF
>TRBJ1-6|TRBD1|few|TRBV4-3
TGCGCCAGCAGCCAAGTCGGGACAGGGGGATCACCCCTCCACTTT
CASSQVGTGGSPLHF
>TRBJ2-2|NA|few|TRBV7-9
TGTGCCAGCAGCTTTGGAGCGTACACCGGGGAGCTGTTTTTT
CASSFGAYTGELFF
>TRBJ1-5|NA|NA|TRBV3-1
TGTGCCAGCAGCCAAGGGGTGGGCTCCTTGAGCAATCAGCCCCAGCATTTT
CASSQGVGSLSNQPQHF
>TRBJ1-2|NA|NA|TRBV5-1
TGCGCCAGCAGCTTTATTAGGGGCTCTTTCTACTATGGCTACACCTTC
CASSFIRGSFYYGYTF
>TRBJ2-1|NA|few|TRBV4-3
TGCGCCAGCAGCCAAGCAGCAAAAGTTTACAATGAGCAGTTCTTC
CASSQAAKVYNEQFF
>TRBJ2-7|NA|few|TRBV28
TGTGCCAGCAGTTTATCTCCCATGGGGATTTACGAGCAGTACTTC
CASSLSPMGIYEQYF